This TCR beta chain is drawn from a study of a mutant IDH1 vaccine in newly diagnosed glioma. For the study at large: Commencement of vaccination occurred 4-6 weeks following radiotherapy alone, or concurrently with temozolomide cycles. Before enrollment, the patients had been treated with radiotherapy alone, temozolomide alone, or both together. Most of them had received both. Study-wide points: Detectable vaccine-induced immune responses arose in roughly 93% of patients.

The trim removed 1 base at V and 4 bases at J, leaving 8 bases unmatched. The CDR3 length is 16 residues. Germline loops: CDR1 LNHNV, CDR2 YYDKDF (reference sequence). As for this clone: Its antigen is currently unknown.

Data came from immunoSEQ multiplex PCR; TCRdb stores just in-frame clones and leaves some out. Among about 40,000 clones listed, 65% to 90% were seen once. Stated time point: week 35, safety follow-up. Every vaccine dose comprised 300 ug of mutant IDH1 20-mer peptide plus topical imiquimod. This TCR came from a woman aged 50 to 65 with glioma. The rearrangement joins TRBV15 to TRBJ2-7; 9 bases are shared with TRBD1. The sample here was PBMCs, taken from a glioma patient whose treatment included an IDH1 peptide vaccine. This CDR3 reads CATSRARGQGKYEQYF. The CDR3 nucleotides are TGTGCCACCAGCAGAGCCCGGGGACAGGGAAAGTACGAGCAGTACTTC.